This TCR beta chain was retrieved from a study of blood T cell repertoires in COVID-19. Study as a whole: Donors in the United States, Italy and Spain gave samples during acute or convalescent COVID-19.

This clone has a single count. CDR1 is MNHEY, CDR2 SVGAGI, per germline. CDR3 size: 13 residues. Trimming pared 6 bases from V and 7 bases from J, leaving 13 bases between. Original processing methods: Estimation of nucleated cell counts was performed using reference gene primer amplification. TCRdb's table, derived via immunoSEQ multiplex PCR, lists solely in-frame clones and lacks some. V and J calls plus clone size are reproduced from that table; the DNA served to infer D and trimming. This table holds some 260,000 clones, around 88% found once. The sample comprised peripheral blood. The rearrangement uses TRBV6-5 and TRBJ1-5; a possible D gene is TRBD1 (5 bases). This clonotype was obtained from a man older than 75 with acute or convalescent COVID-19. CDR3 protein: CASSQGQGQPQHF. The CDR3 DNA follows: TGTGCCAGCAGCCAGGGTCAGGGCCAGCCCCAGCATTTT.